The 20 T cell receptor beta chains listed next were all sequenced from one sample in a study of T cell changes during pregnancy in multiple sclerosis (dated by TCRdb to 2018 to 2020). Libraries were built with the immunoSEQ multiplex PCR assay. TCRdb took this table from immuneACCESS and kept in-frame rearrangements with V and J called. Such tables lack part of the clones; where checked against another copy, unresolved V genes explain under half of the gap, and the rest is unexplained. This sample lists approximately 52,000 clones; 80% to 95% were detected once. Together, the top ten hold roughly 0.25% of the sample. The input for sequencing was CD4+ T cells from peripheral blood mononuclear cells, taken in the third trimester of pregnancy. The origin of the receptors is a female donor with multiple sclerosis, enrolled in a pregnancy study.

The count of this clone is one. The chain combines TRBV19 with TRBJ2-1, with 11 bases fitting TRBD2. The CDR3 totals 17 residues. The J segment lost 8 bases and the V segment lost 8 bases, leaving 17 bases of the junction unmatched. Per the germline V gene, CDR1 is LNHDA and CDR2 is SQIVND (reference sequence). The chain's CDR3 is CASQVFSASGRSHEQFF. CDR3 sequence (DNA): TGTGCCAGTCAGGTCTTTTCTGCTAGCGGGAGGAGCCATGAGCAGTTCTTC.

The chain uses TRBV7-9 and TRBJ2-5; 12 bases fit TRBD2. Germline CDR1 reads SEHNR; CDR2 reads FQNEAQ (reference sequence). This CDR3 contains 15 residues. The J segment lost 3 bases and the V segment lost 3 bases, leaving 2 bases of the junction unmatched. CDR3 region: CASSFTSGGKETQYF. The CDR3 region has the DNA TGTGCCAGCAGCTTTACTAGCGGGGGGAAAGAGACCCAGTACTTC.

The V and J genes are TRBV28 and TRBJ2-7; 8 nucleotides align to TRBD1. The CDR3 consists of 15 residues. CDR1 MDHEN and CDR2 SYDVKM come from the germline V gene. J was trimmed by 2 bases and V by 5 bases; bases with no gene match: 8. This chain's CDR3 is CASSPSGQAAYEQYF. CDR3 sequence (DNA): TGTGCCAGCAGTCCTTCGGGACAGGCGGCCTACGAGCAGTACTTC.

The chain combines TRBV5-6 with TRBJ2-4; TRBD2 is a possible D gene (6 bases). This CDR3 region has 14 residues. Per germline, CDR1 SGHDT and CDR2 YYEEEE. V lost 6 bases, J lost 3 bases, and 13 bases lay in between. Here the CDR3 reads CASNYLADKNIQYF. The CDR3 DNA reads TGTGCCAGCAACTACTTAGCGGACAAAAACATTCAGTACTTC.

The CDR3 here is CASKPIRGTGANVLTF. CDR3 DNA: TGTGCCAGCAAACCAATCAGGGGAACTGGGGCCAACGTCCTGACTTTC. The V and J genes are TRBV6-6 and TRBJ2-6; D possibly corresponds to TRBD1 (6 bases). The germline CDR1 and CDR2 sequences are MNHNY and SVGAGI (reference sequence). V shed 7 bases and J shed 2 bases, with 15 bases lying between them. The CDR3 totals 16 residues.

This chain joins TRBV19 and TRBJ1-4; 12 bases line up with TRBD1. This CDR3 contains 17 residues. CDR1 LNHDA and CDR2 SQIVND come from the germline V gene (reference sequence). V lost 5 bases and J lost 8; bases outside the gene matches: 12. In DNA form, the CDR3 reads TGTGCCAGTAGTCGACGGGACAGGGGGCGCGCCAAGGAAAAACTGTTTTTT. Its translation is CASSRRDRGRAKEKLFF.

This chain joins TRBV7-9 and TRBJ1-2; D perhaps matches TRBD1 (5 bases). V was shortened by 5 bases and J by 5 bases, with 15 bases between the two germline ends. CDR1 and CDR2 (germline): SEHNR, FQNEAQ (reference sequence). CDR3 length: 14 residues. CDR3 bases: TGTGCCAGCAGCAAGTCATCTTCAGGGTATGGCTACACCTTC. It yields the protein CASSKSSSGYGYTF.

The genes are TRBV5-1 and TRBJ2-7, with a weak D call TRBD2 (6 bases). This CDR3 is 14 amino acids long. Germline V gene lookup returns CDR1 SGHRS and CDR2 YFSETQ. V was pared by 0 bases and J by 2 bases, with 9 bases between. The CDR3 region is CASSLEGTPYEQYF. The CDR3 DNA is TGCGCCAGCAGCTTGGAAGGGACTCCCTACGAGCAGTACTTC.

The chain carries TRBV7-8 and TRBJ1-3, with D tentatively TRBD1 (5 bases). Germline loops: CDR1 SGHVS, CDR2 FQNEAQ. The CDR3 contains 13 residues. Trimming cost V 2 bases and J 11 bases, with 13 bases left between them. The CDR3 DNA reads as TGTGCCAGCAGCTTATCCCGGGGGAATGCCATATATTTT. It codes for CASSLSRGNAIYF.

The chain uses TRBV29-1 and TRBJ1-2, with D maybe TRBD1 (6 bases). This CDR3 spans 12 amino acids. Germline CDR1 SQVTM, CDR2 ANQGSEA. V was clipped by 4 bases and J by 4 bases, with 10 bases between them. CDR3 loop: CSVGLTGYGYTF. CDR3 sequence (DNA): TGCAGCGTTGGATTGACAGGCTATGGCTACACCTTC.

The CDR3 reads CASSESQGVWSEQFF. In nucleotides, the CDR3 is TGTGCCAGCAGTGAAAGTCAGGGGGTGTGGAGTGAGCAGTTCTTC. The chain joins TRBV6-1 to TRBJ2-1, with 7 nucleotides matching TRBD1. CDR3 length: 15 amino acids. Trimming took 2 bases from V and 9 from J; bases not matched to a gene: 10. In germline, CDR1 is MNHNS, CDR2 SASEGT.

The CDR3 protein is CASSLGGPLPYEQYF. The DNA of the CDR3 is TGTGCCAGCAGCTTAGGCGGTCCATTGCCCTACGAGCAGTACTTC. The chain joins TRBV7-9 to TRBJ2-7; D is ambiguous. Trimming stripped 1 base from V and 2 bases from J, with 12 bases between. CDR3 size: 15 residues. Germline loops: CDR1 SEHNR, CDR2 FQNEAQ (reference sequence). The full variable domain, with the rest looked up from reference TRBV7-9 and TRBJ2-7, is DTGVSQNPRHKITKRGQNVTFRCDPISEHNRLYWYRQTLGQGPEFLTYFQNEAQLEKSRLLSDRFSAERPKGSFSTLEIQRTEQGDSAMYLCASSLGGPLPYEQYFGPGTRLTVT.

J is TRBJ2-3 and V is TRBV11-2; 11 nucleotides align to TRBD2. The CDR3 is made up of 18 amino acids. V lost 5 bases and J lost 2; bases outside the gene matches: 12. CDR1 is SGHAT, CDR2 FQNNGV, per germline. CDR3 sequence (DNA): TGTGCCAGCAGCAAAACCGGGACTAGCGGTTCCTTCACAGATACGCAGTATTTT. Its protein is CASSKTGTSGSFTDTQYF.

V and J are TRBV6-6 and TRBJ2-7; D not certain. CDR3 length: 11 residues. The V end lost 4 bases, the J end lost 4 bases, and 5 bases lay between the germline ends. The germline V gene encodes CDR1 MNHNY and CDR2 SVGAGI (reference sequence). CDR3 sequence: CASSSEYEQYF. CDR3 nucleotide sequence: TGTGCCAGCAGTTCTGAGTACGAGCAGTACTTC.

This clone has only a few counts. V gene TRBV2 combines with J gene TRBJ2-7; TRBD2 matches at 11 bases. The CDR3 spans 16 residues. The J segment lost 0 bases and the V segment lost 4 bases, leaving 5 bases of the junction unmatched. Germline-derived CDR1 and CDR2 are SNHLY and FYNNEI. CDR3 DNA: TGTGCCAGCAGTGCGCGACTAGCGGGAATCTCCTACGAGCAGTACTTC. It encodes CASSARLAGISYEQYF.

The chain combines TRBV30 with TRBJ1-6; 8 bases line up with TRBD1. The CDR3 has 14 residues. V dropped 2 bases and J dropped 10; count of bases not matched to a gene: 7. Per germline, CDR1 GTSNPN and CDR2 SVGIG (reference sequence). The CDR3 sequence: CAWSSDRGGSPLHF. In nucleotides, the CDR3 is TGTGCCTGGAGTAGCGACAGGGGAGGCTCACCCCTCCACTTT. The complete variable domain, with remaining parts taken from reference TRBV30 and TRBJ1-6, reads SQTIHQWPATLVQPVGSPLSLECTVEGTSNPNLYWYRQAAGRGLQLLFYSVGIGQISSEVPQNLSASRPQDRQFILSSKKLLLSDSGFYLCAWSSDRGGSPLHFGNGTRLTVT.

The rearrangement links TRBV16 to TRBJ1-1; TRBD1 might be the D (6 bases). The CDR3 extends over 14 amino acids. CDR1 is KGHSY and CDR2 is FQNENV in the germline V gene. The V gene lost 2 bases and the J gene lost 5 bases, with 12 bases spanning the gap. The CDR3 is CASSQTTGVTEAFF. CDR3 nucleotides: TGTGCCAGCAGCCAAACGACAGGTGTAACTGAAGCTTTCTTT.

CDR3 nucleotides: TGTGCCAGCAGCTTCCAGGGTCGAGAGACCCAGTACTTC. Encoded protein: CASSFQGRETQYF. This chain connects TRBV7-9 to TRBJ2-5, with a tentative D call TRBD1 (5 bases). Germline assignment: CDR1 SEHNR and CDR2 FQNEAQ (reference sequence). Between the trimmed V and J ends, which lost 3 bases and 4 bases, there was a span of 9 bases. This CDR3 region has 13 residues.

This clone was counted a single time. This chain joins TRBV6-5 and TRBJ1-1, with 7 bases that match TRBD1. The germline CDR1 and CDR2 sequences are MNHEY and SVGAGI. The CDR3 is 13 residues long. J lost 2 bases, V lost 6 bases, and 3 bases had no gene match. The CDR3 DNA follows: TGTGCCAGCAGCTGGACAGGAAACACTGAAGCTTTCTTT. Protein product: CASSWTGNTEAFF.

Here the CDR3 DNA reads TGTGCCAGCAGACCGGACACCAGCAATCAGCCCCAGCATTTT. Translation: CASRPDTSNQPQHF. This chain joins TRBV7-2 and TRBJ1-5; D perhaps matches TRBD1 (5 bases). In germline, CDR1 is SGHTA, CDR2 FQGNSA. The CDR3 is made up of 14 amino acids. Between the trimmed V and J ends, which lost 6 bases and 1 base, there was a span of 10 bases.